Shown below are 16 T cell receptor beta chains from a single sample sequenced in a study of OX40 agonist ivuxolimab in advanced cancers. Method: immunoSEQ multiplex PCR; TCRdb's copy keeps in-frame clones and lacks some. Of approximately 80,000 clones listed, 75% to 95% are singletons. This specimen consisted of CD4+ or CD8+ T cells sorted from blood, obtained in a trial of the OX40 agonist ivuxolimab. Every receptor here comes from an adult with an advanced solid tumor such as melanoma, head and neck, liver or kidney cancer.

The chain carries TRBV4-2 and TRBJ2-3; weak D call: TRBD2 (5 bases). Trimming shortened V by 4 bases and J by 0 bases, and 14 bases separated the two germline ends. The CDR3 totals 16 residues. Germline V lookup: CDR1 LGHNA, CDR2 YNFKEQ. CDR3 amino acids: CASSPWTGKSTDTQYF. In nucleotides, the CDR3 is TGTGCCAGCAGCCCCTGGACTGGCAAGAGCACAGATACGCAGTATTTT.

The V gene is TRBV5-8, the J gene TRBJ1-2; D ambiguous. Germline V gene lookup returns CDR1 SGHTS and CDR2 YDEGEE. V shed 2 bases and J shed 1 base, with 9 bases lying between them. The CDR3 runs to 14 residues. CDR3 bases: TGTGCCAGCAGCTTTACAGACCTTAACTATGGCTACACCTTC. The encoded protein is CASSFTDLNYGYTF.

The CDR3 loop is CASSPKREGTSTDTQYF. Here the CDR3 DNA reads TGTGCCAGCAGCCCTAAGCGGGAGGGAACTAGCACAGATACGCAGTATTTT. The rearrangement joins TRBV7-9 to TRBJ2-3, with TRBD2 identical over 10 bases. There are 17 residues in the CDR3. Germline CDR1 is SEHNR and CDR2 is FQNEAQ (reference sequence). V lost 5 bases and J lost 0; bases outside the gene matches: 8.

This clone was seen once. The rearrangement links TRBV2 to TRBJ2-1; the D gene is possibly TRBD2 (5 bases). CDR3 length: 15 residues. Germline V gene lookup returns CDR1 SNHLY and CDR2 FYNNEI. The V end was cut by 3 bases, the J end by 3 bases, with 12 bases between. This CDR3 is CASSDSGLLYNEQFF. The DNA of the CDR3 is TGTGCCAGCAGTGATTCAGGACTCCTCTACAATGAGCAGTTCTTC.

With regard to this clone: The junction departs from germline at one end; a sequencing error may be responsible. The chain couples TRBV11-1 to TRBJ2-3, with D perhaps TRBD2 (6 bases). Germline-derived CDR1 and CDR2 are SGHAT and FQDESV (reference sequence). CDR3 size: 14 residues. The CDR3 sequence is CASSLAGGSDTQYF. The DNA of the CDR3 is TGTGCCAGCAGTTTAGCCGGAGGGTCAGATACGCAGTATTTT.

In its sample, this clone was seen once. The J gene is TRBJ1-4, the V gene TRBV23-1; D call uncertain. TRBV23-1 is sorted into the ORF group, with uncertain function. V was shortened by 4 bases and J by 4 bases, with 10 bases between the two germline ends. The CDR3 is made up of 14 amino acids. CDR3 in amino acids: CASSPRGHNEKLFF. In DNA, the CDR3 is TGCGCCAGCAGTCCACGGGGTCATAATGAAAAACTGTTTTTT.

V usage is TRBV11-3 and J usage is TRBJ2-2, with a possible D match to TRBD1 (5 bases). Germline CDR1 and CDR2: SGHNT and YENEEA. This CDR3 has 12 amino acids. The V and J ends lost 9 bases and 7 bases respectively, with 12 bases between them. In DNA form, the CDR3 reads TGTGCCAGTCAGGGTACCAGCGGGGAGCTGTTTTTT. As protein: CASQGTSGELFF.

The chain is built from TRBV7-8 and TRBJ1-2, with D perhaps matching TRBD1 (5 bases). V dropped 1 base and J dropped 7 bases, with 16 bases sitting between them. CDR3 length: 15 amino acids. Germline loops: CDR1 SGHVS, CDR2 FQNEAQ. CDR3 sequence: CASSLGGREGGGYTF. The DNA of the CDR3 is TGTGCCAGCAGCTTAGGTGGCAGGGAAGGAGGTGGCTACACCTTC.

The V call is TRBV10-2, the J call TRBJ2-1; possibly TRBD2 for D (6 bases). In germline, CDR1 is WSHSY, CDR2 SAAADI. This CDR3 is 11 amino acids long. V lost 2 bases to trimming and J lost 10 bases, with 6 bases between them. The CDR3 sequence is CASSESGEQFF. As DNA, the CDR3 is TGCGCCAGCAGTGAGAGCGGGGAGCAGTTCTTC.

This sequence joins TRBV6-6 and TRBJ1-1; maybe TRBD1 (5 bases). V gave up 8 bases and J gave up 5 bases, with 12 bases separating them. The germline CDR1 and CDR2 sequences are MNHNY and SVGAGI (reference sequence). The CDR3 is made up of 12 amino acids. CDR3 in amino acids: CASQSGGTEAFF. The CDR3 nucleotides read TGTGCCAGCCAGAGTGGGGGGACTGAAGCTTTCTTT.

The rearrangement uses TRBV28 and TRBJ1-5; 11 bases are shared with TRBD1. V gave up 4 bases and J gave up 5 bases; unmatched junction bases: 4. The CDR3 consists of 15 residues. Germline CDR1 reads MDHEN; CDR2 reads SYDVKM. CDR3 nucleotides: TGTGCCAGCAGTTCTGGACAGGGGGCATATCAGCCCCAGCATTTT. Translated, it gives CASSSGQGAYQPQHF.

DNA of the CDR3: TGTGCAAGTCGCTTAGACAGGTTCACAGATACGCAGTATTTT. This translates into CASRLDRFTDTQYF. The chain employs TRBV12-2 and TRBJ2-3; the table calls TRBD1, which could not be checked here. TRBV12-2 is flagged as a pseudogene. This CDR3 has 14 amino acids.

This chain links TRBV6-1 with TRBJ1-4, with D hard to call. The ends were cut back, 2 bases at V and 7 bases at J, with 14 bases in the middle. CDR1 is MNHNS and CDR2 is SASEGT in the germline V gene. The CDR3 has 15 amino acids. DNA of the CDR3: TGTGCCAGCAGTGAAATTCTTACAGTTGGTGAAAAACTGTTTTTT. Translating gives CASSEILTVGEKLFF.

The DNA of the CDR3 is TGTGCCAGTGGTCCGTCGGGCTACAATGAGCAGTTCTTC. This translates into CASGPSGYNEQFF. The V and J genes are TRBV19 and TRBJ2-1, with D uncertain. Looked up from germline, CDR1 is LNHDA and CDR2 is SQIVND (reference sequence). The CDR3 has 13 residues. The V and J ends lost 8 bases and 3 bases respectively, with 11 bases between them.

This clone was picked up one time. This chain links TRBV6-5 with TRBJ1-1; TRBD1 is a possible D gene (6 bases). V was clipped by 5 bases and J by 1 base, with 11 bases between them. The germline V gene encodes CDR1 MNHEY and CDR2 SVGAGI. The CDR3 extends over 14 amino acids. CDR3 DNA sequence: TGTGCCAGCAGTCCAGGGGATAGGAACACTGAAGCTTTCTTT. Translation gives CASSPGDRNTEAFF.

CDR3 in DNA: TGTGCCAGCAACCGTCTAGCGGGAGGACTTCTTAGCACAGATACGCAGTATTTT. Amino acid sequence: CASNRLAGGLLSTDTQYF. The chain uses TRBV5-6 and TRBJ2-3; 11 positions agree with TRBD2. Trimming took 6 bases from V and 0 from J; bases not matched to a gene: 12. CDR3 length: 18 amino acids. CDR1 and CDR2 from the germline V gene are SGHDT and YYEEEE.